Presented here are 3 T cell receptor beta chains from one specimen sequenced in a study of T-cell memory formation after mild COVID-19. MiXCR, applied by TCRdb to the 5' RACE reads, yields one record per CDR3 protein. The sample holds around 80,000 distinct CDR3 sequences, more than 11% seen once. Material: PBMCs or a T cell subset sorted from them (not recorded which). The receptors were sampled from an adult woman who had mild COVID-19 (a few samples of this study predate the infection). Cell type and time point are not known.

This clonotype has only a few counts. The rearrangement uses TRBV7-9 and TRBJ2-1, with a tentative D call TRBD2 (6 bases). Deletions cut 3 bases from V and 1 base from J, with 13 bases between. This CDR3 contains 16 residues. Germline V gene lookup returns CDR1 SEHNR and CDR2 FQNEAQ (reference sequence). The CDR3 spells CASSFFGTQSYNEQFF. For the CDR3, the DNA is TGTGCCAGCAGCTTTTTTGGGACTCAGTCCTACAATGAGCAGTTCTTC.

Only a few counts were recorded for this clonotype. This sequence joins TRBV29-1 and TRBJ2-1; D not certain. V was cut by 1 base and J by 2 bases, with 12 bases left in between. The CDR3 is 15 residues long. Germline CDR1 is SQVTM and CDR2 is ANQGSEA. The CDR3 sequence is CSVEAELLAYNEQFF. In nucleotides, the CDR3 is TGCAGCGTTGAAGCGGAGTTGCTGGCCTACAATGAGCAGTTCTTC.

The rearrangement joins TRBV7-9 to TRBJ2-3; unclear D gene. The CDR3 extends over 15 amino acids. The V gene's germline CDR1 is SEHNR and CDR2 FQNEAQ (reference sequence). V dropped 2 bases and J dropped 2 bases, with 11 bases sitting between them. As DNA, the CDR3 is TGTGCCAGCAGCTTAAACGTAGCAGCCACAGATACGCAGTATTTT. Its translation: CASSLNVAATDTQYF.